This T cell receptor beta chain was profiled in a study of blood T cell repertoires in COVID-19. Study background: Both acute and convalescent COVID-19 samples were obtained from the United States, Italy and Spain. T cells, B-cell-depleted T cells, or PBMCs supplied cDNA or gDNA.

Per the authors' pipeline: Researchers report that nucleated cell counts were estimated from reference gene primer amplification. Sequencing used immunoSEQ multiplex PCR; TCRdb keeps in-frame clones, though not all of them. V and J calls and clone size come straight from that table; D and trimming were deduced from the DNA. The data show 120,000 to 150,000 clones, approximately 83% seen once. This CDR3 has 13 residues. The germline CDR1 and CDR2 sequences are LGHDT and YNNKEL (reference sequence). V gave up 4 bases and J gave up 5 bases, with 11 bases separating them. The origin of this receptor is a woman between 55 and 75 years old with COVID-19, enrolled during active disease. J is TRBJ1-1 and V is TRBV3-1 (or the pseudogene TRBV3-2), with D unclear. Material: peripheral blood. The DNA of the CDR3 is TGTGCCAGCAGCCGGCAACTCGGGACTGAAGCTTTCTTT. Translating it yields CASSRQLGTEAFF.